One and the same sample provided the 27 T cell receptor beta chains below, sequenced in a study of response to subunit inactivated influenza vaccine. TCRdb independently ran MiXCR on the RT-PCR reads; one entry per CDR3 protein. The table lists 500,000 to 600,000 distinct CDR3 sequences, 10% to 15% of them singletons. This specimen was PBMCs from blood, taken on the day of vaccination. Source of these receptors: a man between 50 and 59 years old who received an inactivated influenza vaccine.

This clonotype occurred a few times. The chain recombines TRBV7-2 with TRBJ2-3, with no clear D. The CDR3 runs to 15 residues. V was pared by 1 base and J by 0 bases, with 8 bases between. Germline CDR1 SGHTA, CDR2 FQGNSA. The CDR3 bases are TGTGCCAGCAGCTTAGTTCCCAGGAGCACAGATACGCAGTATTTT. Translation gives CASSLVPRSTDTQYF.

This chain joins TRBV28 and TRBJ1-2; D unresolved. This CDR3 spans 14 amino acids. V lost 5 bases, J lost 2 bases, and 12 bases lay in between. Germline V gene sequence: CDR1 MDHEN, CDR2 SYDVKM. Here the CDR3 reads CASSGAQINYGYTF. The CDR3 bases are TGTGCCAGCAGTGGAGCTCAGATAAACTATGGCTACACCTTC.

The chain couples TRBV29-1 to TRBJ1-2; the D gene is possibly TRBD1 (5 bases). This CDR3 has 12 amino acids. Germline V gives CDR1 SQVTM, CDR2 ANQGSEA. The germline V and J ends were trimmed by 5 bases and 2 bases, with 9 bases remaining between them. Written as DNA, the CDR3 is TGCAGCGTTATGTGGGGGAACTATGGCTACACCTTC. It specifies CSVMWGNYGYTF.

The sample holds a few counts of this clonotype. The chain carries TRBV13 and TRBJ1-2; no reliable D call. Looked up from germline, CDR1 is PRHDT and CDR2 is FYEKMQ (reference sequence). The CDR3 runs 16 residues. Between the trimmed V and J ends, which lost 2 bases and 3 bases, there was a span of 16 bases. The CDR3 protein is CASSLFGQEMYYGYTF. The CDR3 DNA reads TGTGCCAGCAGCTTATTTGGCCAAGAAATGTACTATGGCTACACCTTC. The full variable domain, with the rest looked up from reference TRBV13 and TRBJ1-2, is AAGVIQSPRHLIKEKRETATLKCYPIPRHDTVYWYQQGPGQDPQFLISFYEKMQSDKGSIPDRFSAQQFSDYHSELNMSSLELGDSALYFCASSLFGQEMYYGYTFGSGTRLTVV.

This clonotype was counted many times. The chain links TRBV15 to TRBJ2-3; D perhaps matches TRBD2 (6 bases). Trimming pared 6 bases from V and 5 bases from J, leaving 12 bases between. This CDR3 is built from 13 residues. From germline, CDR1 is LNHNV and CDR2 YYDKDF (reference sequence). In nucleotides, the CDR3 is TGTGCCACCAGTACGGAGGGAGAAGATACGCAGTATTTT. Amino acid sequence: CATSTEGEDTQYF.

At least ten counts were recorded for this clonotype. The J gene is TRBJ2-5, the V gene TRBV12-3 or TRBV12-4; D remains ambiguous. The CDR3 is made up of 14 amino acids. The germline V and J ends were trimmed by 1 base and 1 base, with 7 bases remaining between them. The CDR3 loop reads CASSLVGIQETQYF. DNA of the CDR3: TGTGCCAGCAGTTTAGTTGGGATCCAAGAGACCCAGTACTTC.

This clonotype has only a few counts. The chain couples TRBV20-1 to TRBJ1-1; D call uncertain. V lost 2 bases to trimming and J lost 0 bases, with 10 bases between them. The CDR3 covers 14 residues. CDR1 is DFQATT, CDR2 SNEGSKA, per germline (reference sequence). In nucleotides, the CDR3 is TGCAGTGCTAGATTATATACAGTGAACACTGAAGCTTTCTTT. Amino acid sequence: CSARLYTVNTEAFF.

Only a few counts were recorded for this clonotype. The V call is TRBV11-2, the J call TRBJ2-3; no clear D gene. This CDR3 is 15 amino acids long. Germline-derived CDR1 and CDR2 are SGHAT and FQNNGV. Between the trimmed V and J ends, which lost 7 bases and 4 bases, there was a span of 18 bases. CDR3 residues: CASIPYGRRADTQYF. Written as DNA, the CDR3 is TGTGCCAGCATCCCTTATGGTCGACGGGCAGATACGCAGTATTTT.

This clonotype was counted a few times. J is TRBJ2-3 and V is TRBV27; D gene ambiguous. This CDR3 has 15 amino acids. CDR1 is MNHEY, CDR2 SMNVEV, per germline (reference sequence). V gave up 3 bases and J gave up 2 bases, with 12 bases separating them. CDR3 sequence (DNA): TGTGCCAGCAGTTTGCTAGGACCTAACACAGATACGCAGTATTTT. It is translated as CASSLLGPNTDTQYF.

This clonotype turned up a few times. CDR3 protein: CASSMGQRRTEAFF. The CDR3 nucleotides are TGTGCCAGCAGCATGGGACAGAGAAGGACTGAAGCTTTCTTT. The rearrangement uses TRBV11-2 and TRBJ1-1, with 7 positions matching TRBD1. Germline CDR1 is SGHAT and CDR2 is FQNNGV. CDR3 size: 14 residues. V gave up 5 bases and J gave up 5 bases; unmatched junction bases: 8.

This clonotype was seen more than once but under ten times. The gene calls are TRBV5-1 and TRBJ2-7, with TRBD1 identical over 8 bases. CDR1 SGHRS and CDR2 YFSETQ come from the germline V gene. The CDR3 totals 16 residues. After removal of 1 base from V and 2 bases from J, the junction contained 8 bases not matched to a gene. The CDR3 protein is CASSLLATGDTYEQYF. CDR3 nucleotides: TGCGCCAGCAGCTTGTTGGCGACAGGGGATACCTACGAGCAGTACTTC.

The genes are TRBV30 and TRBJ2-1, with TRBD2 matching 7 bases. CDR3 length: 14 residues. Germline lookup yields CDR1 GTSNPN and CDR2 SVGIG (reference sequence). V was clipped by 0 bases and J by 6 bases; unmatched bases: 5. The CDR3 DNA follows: TGTGCCTGGAGTGTCGGCGGGAGCGCCAATGAGCAGTTCTTC. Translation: CAWSVGGSANEQFF.

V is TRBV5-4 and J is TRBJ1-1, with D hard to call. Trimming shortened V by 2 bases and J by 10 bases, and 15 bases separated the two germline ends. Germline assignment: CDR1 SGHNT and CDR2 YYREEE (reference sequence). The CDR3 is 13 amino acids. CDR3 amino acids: CASSFTAGLGAFF. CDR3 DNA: TGTGCCAGCAGCTTCACGGCAGGATTAGGAGCTTTCTTT.

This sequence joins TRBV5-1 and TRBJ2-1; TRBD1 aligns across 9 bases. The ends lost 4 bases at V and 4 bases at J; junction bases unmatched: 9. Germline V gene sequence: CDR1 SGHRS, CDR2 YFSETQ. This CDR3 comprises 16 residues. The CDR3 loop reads CASSVQTGQGYNEQFF. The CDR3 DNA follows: TGCGCCAGCAGCGTCCAAACGGGACAGGGATACAATGAGCAGTTCTTC.

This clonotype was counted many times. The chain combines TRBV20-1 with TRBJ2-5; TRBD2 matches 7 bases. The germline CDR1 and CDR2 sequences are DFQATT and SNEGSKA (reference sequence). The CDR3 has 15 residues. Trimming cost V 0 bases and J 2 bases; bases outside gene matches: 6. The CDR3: CSARDLGTTQETQYF. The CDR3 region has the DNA TGCAGTGCTAGAGATCTAGGGACTACGCAAGAGACCCAGTACTTC.

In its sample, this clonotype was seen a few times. CDR3 bases: TGCGCCAGCAGCGGGGGGACAGATCAGCAAGAGACCCAGTACTTC. Translated: CASSGGTDQQETQYF. The V gene is TRBV5-1, the J gene TRBJ2-5; weak D call: TRBD1 (7 bases). Trimming took 4 bases from V and 2 from J, leaving 15 bases between them. Germline CDR1 is SGHRS and CDR2 is YFSETQ. This CDR3 contains 15 residues. The complete variable domain, with remaining parts taken from reference TRBV5-1 and TRBJ2-5, reads KAGVTQTPRYLIKTRGQQVTLSCSPISGHRSVSWYQQTPGQGLQFLFEYFSETQRNKGNFPGRFSGRQFSNSRSEMNVSTLELGDSALYLCASSGGTDQQETQYFGPGTRLLVL.

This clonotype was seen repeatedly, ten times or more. CDR3 loop: CASSLGGESEQFF. The CDR3 DNA reads TGTGCCAGCAGCTTAGGAGGGGAAAGTGAGCAGTTCTTC. The V call is TRBV7-9, the J call TRBJ2-1, with D perhaps assigned TRBD1 or TRBD2 (5 bases each). The CDR3 is made up of 13 amino acids. Trimming cost V 1 base and J 9 bases, with 10 bases left between them. Germline CDR1 and CDR2: SEHNR and FQNEAQ (reference sequence).

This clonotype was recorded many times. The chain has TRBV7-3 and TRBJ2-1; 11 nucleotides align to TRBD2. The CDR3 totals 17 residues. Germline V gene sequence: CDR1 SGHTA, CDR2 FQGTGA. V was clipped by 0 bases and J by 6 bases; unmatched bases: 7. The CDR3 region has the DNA TGTGCCAGCAGCTTAACGACGACTAGCGGGACGACCAATGAGCAGTTCTTC. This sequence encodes CASSLTTTSGTTNEQFF. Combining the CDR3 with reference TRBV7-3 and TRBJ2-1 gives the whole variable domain GAGVSQTPSNKVTEKGKYVELRCDPISGHTALYWYRQSLGQGPEFLIYFQGTGAADDSGLPNDRFFAVRPEGSVSTLKIQRTERGDSAVYLCASSLTTTSGTTNEQFFGPGTRLTVL.

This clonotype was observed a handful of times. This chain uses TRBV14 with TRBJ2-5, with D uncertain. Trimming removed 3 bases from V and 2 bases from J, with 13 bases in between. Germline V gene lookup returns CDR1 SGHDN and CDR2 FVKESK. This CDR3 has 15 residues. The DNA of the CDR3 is TGTGCCAGCAGCCAGTGGAAGGGAACTCAAGAGACCCAGTACTTC. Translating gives CASSQWKGTQETQYF. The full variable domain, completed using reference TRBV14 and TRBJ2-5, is EAGVTQFPSHSVIEKGQTVTLRCDPISGHDNLYWYRRVMGKEIKFLLHFVKESKQDESGMPNNRFLAERTGGTYSTLKVQPAELEDSGVYFCASSQWKGTQETQYFGPGTRLLVL.

The CDR3 here is CASSSPAGRGRTDTQYF. DNA for the CDR3: TGTGCCAGCAGTTCGCCGGCTGGCAGGGGGCGTACAGATACGCAGTATTTT. The V and J genes are TRBV6-5 and TRBJ2-3, with 8 bases lining up with TRBD1. V was clipped by 4 bases and J by 3 bases; unmatched bases: 12. Looked up from germline, CDR1 is MNHEY and CDR2 is SVGAGI. The CDR3 has 17 residues.

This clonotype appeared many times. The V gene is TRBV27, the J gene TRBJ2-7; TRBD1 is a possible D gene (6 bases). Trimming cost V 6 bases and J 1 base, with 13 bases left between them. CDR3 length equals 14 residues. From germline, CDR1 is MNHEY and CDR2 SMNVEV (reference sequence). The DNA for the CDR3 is TGTGCCAGCAGCCCCAGGGGAACGTCCTACGAGCAGTACTTC. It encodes CASSPRGTSYEQYF.

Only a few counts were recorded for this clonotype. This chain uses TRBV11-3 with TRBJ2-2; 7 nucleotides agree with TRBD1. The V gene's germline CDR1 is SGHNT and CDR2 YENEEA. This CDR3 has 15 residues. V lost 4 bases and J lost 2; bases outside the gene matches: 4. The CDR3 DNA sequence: TGTGCCAGCAGCTCGACAGGGTTTAACACCGGGGAGCTGTTTTTT. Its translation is CASSSTGFNTGELFF.

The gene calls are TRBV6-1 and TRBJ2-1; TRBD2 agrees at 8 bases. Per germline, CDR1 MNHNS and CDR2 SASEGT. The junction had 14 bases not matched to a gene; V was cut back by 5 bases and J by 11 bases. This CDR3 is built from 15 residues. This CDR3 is CASSRSGLESRQQFF. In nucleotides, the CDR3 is TGTGCCAGCAGTAGGTCGGGACTAGAGTCCCGCCAGCAGTTCTTC.

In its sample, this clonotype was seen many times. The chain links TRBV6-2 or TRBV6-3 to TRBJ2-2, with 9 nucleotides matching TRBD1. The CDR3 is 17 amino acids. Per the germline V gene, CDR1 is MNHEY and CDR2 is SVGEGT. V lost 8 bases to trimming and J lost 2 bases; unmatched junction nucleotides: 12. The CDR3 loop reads CASCSLPGQGNTGELFF. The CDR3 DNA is TGTGCCAGCTGCTCCCTTCCGGGACAGGGTAACACCGGGGAGCTGTTTTTT.

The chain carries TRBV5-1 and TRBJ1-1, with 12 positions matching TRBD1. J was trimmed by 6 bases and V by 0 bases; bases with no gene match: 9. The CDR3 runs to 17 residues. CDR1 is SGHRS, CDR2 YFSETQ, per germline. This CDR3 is CASSLGIEGQGASEAFF. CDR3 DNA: TGCGCCAGCAGCTTGGGCATAGAGGGACAGGGGGCTTCTGAAGCTTTCTTT.

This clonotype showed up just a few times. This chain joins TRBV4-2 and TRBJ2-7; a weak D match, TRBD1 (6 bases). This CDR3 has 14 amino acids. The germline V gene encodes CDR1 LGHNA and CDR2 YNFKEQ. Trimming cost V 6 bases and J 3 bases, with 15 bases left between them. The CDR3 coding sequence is TGTGCCAGCAGTCCAGGTGCGACAGGCTACGAGCAGTACTTC. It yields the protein CASSPGATGYEQYF.

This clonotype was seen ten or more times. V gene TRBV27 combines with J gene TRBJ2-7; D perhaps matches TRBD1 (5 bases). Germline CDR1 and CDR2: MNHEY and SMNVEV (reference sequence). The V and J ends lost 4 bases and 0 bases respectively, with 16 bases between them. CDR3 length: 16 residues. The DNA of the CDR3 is TGTGCCAGCAGTTCGCCAGGGTCCCCAAGCTCCTACGAGCAGTACTTC. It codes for CASSSPGSPSSYEQYF.